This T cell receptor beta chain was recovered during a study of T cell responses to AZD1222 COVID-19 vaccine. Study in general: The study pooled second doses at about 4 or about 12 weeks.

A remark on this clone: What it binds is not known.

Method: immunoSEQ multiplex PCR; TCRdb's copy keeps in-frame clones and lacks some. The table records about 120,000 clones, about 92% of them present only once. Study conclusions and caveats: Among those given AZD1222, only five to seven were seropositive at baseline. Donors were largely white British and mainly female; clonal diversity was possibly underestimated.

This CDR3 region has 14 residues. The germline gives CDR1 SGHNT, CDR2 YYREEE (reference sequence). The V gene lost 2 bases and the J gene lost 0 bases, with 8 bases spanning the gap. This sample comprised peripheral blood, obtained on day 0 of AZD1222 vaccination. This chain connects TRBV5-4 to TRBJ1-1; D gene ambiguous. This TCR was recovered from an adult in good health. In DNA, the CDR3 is TGTGCCAGCAGCTTTCTCCCGGTGAACACTGAAGCTTTCTTT. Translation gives CASSFLPVNTEAFF.